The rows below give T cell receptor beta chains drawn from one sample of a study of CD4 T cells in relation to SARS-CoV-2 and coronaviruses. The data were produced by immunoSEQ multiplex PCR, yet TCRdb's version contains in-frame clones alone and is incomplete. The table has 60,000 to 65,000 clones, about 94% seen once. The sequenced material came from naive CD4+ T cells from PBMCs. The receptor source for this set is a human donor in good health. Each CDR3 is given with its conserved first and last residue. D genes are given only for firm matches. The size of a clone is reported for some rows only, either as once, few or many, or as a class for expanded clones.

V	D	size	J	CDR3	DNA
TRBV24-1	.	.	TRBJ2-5	CAIGTEETQYF	TGTGCCATCGGGACGGAAGAGACCCAGTACTTC
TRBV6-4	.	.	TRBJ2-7	CASRNGRTYYEQYF	TGTGCCAGCAGGAACGGGCGCACTTACTACGAGCAGTACTTC
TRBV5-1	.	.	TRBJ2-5	CASSLGGFREQETQYF	TGCGCCAGCAGCTTAGGAGGGTTTAGGGAACAAGAGACCCAGTACTTC
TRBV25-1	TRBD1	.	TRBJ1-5	CATGTGSNQPQHF	TGTGCCACCGGGACAGGGAGCAATCAGCCCCAGCATTTT
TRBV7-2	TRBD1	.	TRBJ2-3	CASSRDRVDTQYF	TGTGCCAGCAGCCGCGACAGGGTGGATACGCAGTATTTT
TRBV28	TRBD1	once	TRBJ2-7	CASTQTLGRGSSYEQYF	TGTGCCAGCACCCAAACCCTGGGCAGGGGGAGCTCCTACGAGCAGTACTTC
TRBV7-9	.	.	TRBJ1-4	CASSLGTATNEKLFF	TGTGCCAGCAGCCTGGGCACAGCAACTAATGAAAAACTGTTTTTT
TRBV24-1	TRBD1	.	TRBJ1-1	CATSAIGQGAFF	TGTGCCACCAGTGCCATTGGACAGGGAGCTTTCTTT
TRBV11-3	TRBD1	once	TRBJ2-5	CASSPGGSFLLETQYF	TGTGCCAGCAGCCCAGGGGGTAGCTTCCTCCTGGAGACCCAGTACTTC
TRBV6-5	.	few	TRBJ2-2	CASSYSERATGELFF	TGTGCCAGCAGTTACTCGGAGCGGGCCACCGGGGAGCTGTTTTTT
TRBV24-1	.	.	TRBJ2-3	CATSDFTGSTDTQYF	TGTGCCACCAGTGATTTCACAGGTAGCACAGATACGCAGTATTTT
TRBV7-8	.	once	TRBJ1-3	CASSPVRAGDTIYF	TGTGCCAGCAGCCCAGTCCGGGCTGGAGACACCATATATTTT
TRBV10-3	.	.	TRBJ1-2	CAISDWARASYGYTF	TGTGCCATCAGTGATTGGGCACGCGCCTCCTATGGCTACACCTTC
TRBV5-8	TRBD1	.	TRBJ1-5	CASSGGTVRNNQPQHF	TGTGCCAGCAGCGGGGGGACAGTCAGGAACAATCAGCCCCAGCATTTT
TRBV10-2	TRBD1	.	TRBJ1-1	CASSERGQFMNTEAFF	TGCGCCAGCAGTGAGAGGGGGCAGTTCATGAACACTGAAGCTTTCTTT
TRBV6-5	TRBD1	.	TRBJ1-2	CASQKQGAQGYTF	TGTGCCAGCCAAAAACAGGGGGCACAAGGCTACACCTTC
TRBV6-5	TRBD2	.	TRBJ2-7	CASTGLTSYEQYF	TGTGCCAGCACGGGACTAACATCCTACGAGCAGTACTTC
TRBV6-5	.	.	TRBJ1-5	CASSYRTGQQPQHF	TGTGCCAGCAGTTACCGTACCGGGCAACAGCCCCAGCATTTT
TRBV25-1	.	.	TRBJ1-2	CASSATGEYGYTF	TGTGCCAGCAGTGCGACTGGAGAATATGGCTACACCTTC
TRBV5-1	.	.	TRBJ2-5	CASSLSLQETQYF	TGCGCCAGCAGCTTGTCCCTCCAAGAGACCCAGTACTTC
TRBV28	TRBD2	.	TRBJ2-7	CASSLLLRSGTYEQYF	TGTGCCAGCAGTTTACTCCTCCGTAGCGGGACATACGAGCAGTACTTC
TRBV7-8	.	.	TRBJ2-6	CASSLVWGNSGANVLTF	TGTGCCAGCAGCTTAGTTTGGGGGAACTCTGGGGCCAACGTCCTGACTTTC
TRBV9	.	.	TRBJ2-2	CASSVGGRGTGELFF	TGTGCCAGCAGCGTAGGGGGCAGGGGCACCGGGGAGCTGTTTTTT
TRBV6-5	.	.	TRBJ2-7	CASSPGSTLVWQYF	TGTGCCAGCAGCCCGGGGTCAACCCTGGTTTGGCAGTACTTC
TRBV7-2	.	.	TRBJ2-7	CASSLEGGKSGEQYF	TGTGCCAGCAGCTTAGAGGGCGGGAAAAGTGGCGAGCAGTACTTC
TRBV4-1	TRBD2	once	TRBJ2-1	CASSQGLAGPPEQFF	TGCGCCAGCAGCCAAGGACTAGCGGGACCCCCGGAGCAGTTCTTC
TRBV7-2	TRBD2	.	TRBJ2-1	CASSSGVGTSGYNEQFF	TGTGCCAGCAGCTCGGGAGTCGGGACTAGCGGTTACAATGAGCAGTTCTTC
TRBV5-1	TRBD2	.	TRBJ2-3	CASSLGDREGPRDTQYF	TGCGCCAGCAGCTTGGGGGACCGGGAGGGCCCTCGGGATACGCAGTATTTT
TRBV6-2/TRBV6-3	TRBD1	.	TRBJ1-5	CASSYSGQGIQPQHF	TGTGCCAGCAGTTACTCGGGACAGGGTATCCAGCCCCAGCATTTT
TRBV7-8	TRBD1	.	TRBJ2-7	CASSLGRSAGTGGEQYF	TGTGCCAGCAGCTTAGGACGAAGCGCGGGGACAGGGGGCGAGCAGTACTTC
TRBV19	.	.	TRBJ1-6	CASSKTNSYNSPLHF	TGTGCCAGTAGTAAAACCAACTCCTATAATTCACCCCTCCACTTT
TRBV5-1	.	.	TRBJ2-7	CASSLDPSSGEQYF	TGCGCCAGCAGCTTGGACCCCTCCTCCGGGGAGCAGTACTTC
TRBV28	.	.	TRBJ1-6	CASSLGQSLGNSPLHF	TGTGCCAGCAGTTTGGGGCAGAGTCTGGGGAATTCACCCCTCCACTTT
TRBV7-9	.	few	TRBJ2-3	CASSPPERRRGPDTQYF	TGTGCCAGCAGCCCACCGGAGCGCCGCCGAGGTCCAGATACGCAGTATTTT
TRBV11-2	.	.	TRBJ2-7	CASSLEYEQYF	TGTGCCAGCAGCTTAGAGTACGAGCAGTACTTC
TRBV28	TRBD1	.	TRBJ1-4	CASSLGQGLSEKLFF	TGTGCCAGCAGTTTGGGACAGGGCCTTTCAGAAAAACTGTTTTTT
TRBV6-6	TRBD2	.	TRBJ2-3	CASSYSASGSPDTQYF	TGTGCCAGCAGTTACAGTGCTAGCGGGAGTCCAGATACGCAGTATTTT
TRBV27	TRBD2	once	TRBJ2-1	CASRPGGWNEQFF	TGTGCCAGCAGGCCGGGGGGATGGAATGAGCAGTTCTTC
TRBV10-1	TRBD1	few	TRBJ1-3	CASRDRGLSGNTIYF	TGCGCCAGCAGAGACAGGGGGCTATCAGGAAACACCATATATTTT
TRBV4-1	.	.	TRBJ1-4	CASSQGDIVEKLFF	TGCGCCAGCAGCCAAGGAGACATCGTTGAAAAACTGTTTTTT
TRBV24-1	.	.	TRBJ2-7	CATGTSGTAPEQYF	TGTGCCACCGGGACCTCAGGAACCGCTCCCGAGCAGTACTTC
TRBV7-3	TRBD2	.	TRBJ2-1	CASSLREGLAGPYNEQFF	TGTGCCAGCAGCTTAAGAGAGGGACTAGCGGGACCCTACAATGAGCAGTTCTTC
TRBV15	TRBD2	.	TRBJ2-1	CATSSVRSGSSYNEQFF	TGTGCCACCAGCTCCGTACGTAGCGGGAGCTCCTACAATGAGCAGTTCTTC
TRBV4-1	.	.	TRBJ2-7	CASSQGVEWTYEQYF	TGCGCCAGCAGCCAAGGAGTAGAGTGGACCTACGAGCAGTACTTC
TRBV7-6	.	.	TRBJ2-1	CASSLGAVGYNEQFF	TGTGCCAGCAGCTTGGGGGCAGTGGGCTACAATGAGCAGTTCTTC
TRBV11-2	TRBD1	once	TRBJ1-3	CASSLTSGGNTIYF	TGTGCCAGCAGCTTAACGTCAGGGGGGAACACCATATATTTT
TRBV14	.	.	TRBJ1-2	CASSLSRLGILYGYTF	TGTGCCAGCAGCCTGAGTCGTTTGGGTATTTTGTATGGCTACACCTTC
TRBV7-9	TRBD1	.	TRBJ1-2	CASSSTAGGADYGYTF	TGTGCCAGCAGCTCGACCGCAGGGGGCGCGGACTATGGCTACACCTTC
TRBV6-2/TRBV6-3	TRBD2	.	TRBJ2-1	CASSDPASGNSEQFF	TGTGCCAGCAGTGACCCTGCTAGCGGGAACAGTGAGCAGTTCTTC
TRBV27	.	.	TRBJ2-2	CASSSSATGELFF	TGTGCCAGCAGTTCCTCCGCCACCGGGGAGCTGTTTTTT
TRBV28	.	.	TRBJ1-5	CASSSNSIGNQPQHF	TGTGCCAGCAGTTCAAATAGTATAGGCAATCAGCCCCAGCATTTT
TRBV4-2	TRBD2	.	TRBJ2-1	CASSHGERDNNEQFF	TGTGCCAGCAGCCATGGGGAGCGGGATAACAATGAGCAGTTCTTC
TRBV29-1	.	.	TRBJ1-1	CSVVLGSAFF	TGCAGCGTCGTATTGGGCTCAGCTTTCTTT
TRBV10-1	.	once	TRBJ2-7	CAIFVGAPRNEQYF	TGCGCCATCTTTGTCGGGGCCCCCCGGAACGAGCAGTACTTC